A selection of T cell receptor beta chains follows, all from one sample in a study of shared clonotypes between healthy human individuals. Method: immunoSEQ multiplex PCR; TCRdb's copy keeps in-frame clones and lacks some. The sample contains 2 million to 2.5 million clones, around 95% of which appear only once. The sample comprised naive CD4+ T cells sorted from blood. All receptors come from a man between 18 and 29 years old in good health. Both conserved end residues are part of each CDR3. A D gene is named only where the DNA matches it firmly. Part of the rows lack a size; the others show once, few, many or a class for expanded clones.

CASSGFQSTGELFF | TGTGCCAGCAGTGGGTTTCAGTCCACCGGGGAGCTGTTTTTT | TRBJ2-2 | NA | TRBV6-1 | NA
CASSGRTSKAGELFF | TGTGCCAGCAGCGGGAGGACTAGTAAGGCCGGGGAGCTGTTTTTT | TRBJ2-2 | NA | TRBV7-9 | TRBD2
CASSQAGRNEQFF | TGTGCCAGCAGTCAGGCGGGGCGCAATGAGCAGTTCTTC | TRBJ2-1 | NA | TRBV28 | NA
CASRWDRENSPLHF | TGTGCCAGTAGGTGGGACAGGGAGAATTCACCCCTCCACTTT | TRBJ1-6 | NA | TRBV19 | TRBD1
CASSRTVYGYTF | TGTGCCAGCAGCCGGACAGTTTATGGCTACACCTTC | TRBJ1-2 | NA | TRBV7-9 | NA
CASSGTGGTDTQYF | TGCGCCAGCAGTGGGACAGGGGGCACAGATACGCAGTATTTT | TRBJ2-3 | once | TRBV10-2 | TRBD1
CASSLGRNTEAFF | TGTGCCAGCAGCTTAGGCAGGAACACTGAAGCTTTCTTT | TRBJ1-1 | NA | TRBV7-8 | NA
CAISEEEIRPQHF | TGTGCCATCAGTGAGGAGGAGATCCGGCCCCAGCATTTT | TRBJ1-5 | NA | TRBV10-3 | NA
CAISESTLNEQFF | TGTGCCATCAGTGAGTCGACCCTCAATGAGCAGTTCTTC | TRBJ2-1 | NA | TRBV10-3 | NA
CASSPRLAGNEQFF | TGTGCCAGCAGCCCTAGACTAGCGGGTAATGAGCAGTTCTTC | TRBJ2-1 | NA | TRBV5-4 | TRBD2
CASSGTGHSYEQYF | TGTGCCAGCAGCGGGACAGGACACTCCTACGAGCAGTACTTC | TRBJ2-7 | NA | TRBV5-6 | TRBD1
CAWRPRIWGVNEKLFF | TGTGCCTGGAGGCCCAGGATATGGGGGGTTAATGAAAAACTGTTTTTT | TRBJ1-4 | NA | TRBV30 | NA
CASSQVWGGSDTQYF | TGCGCCAGCAGCCAAGTCTGGGGTGGGTCAGATACGCAGTATTTT | TRBJ2-3 | NA | TRBV4-1 | NA
CASSPPYRAEQYF | TGTGCCAGCAGCCCACCATACAGAGCCGAGCAGTACTTC | TRBJ2-7 | NA | TRBV7-6 | NA
CASLRDSYGYTF | TGTGCCAGCTTACGGGACAGCTATGGCTACACCTTC | TRBJ1-2 | NA | TRBV7-9 | TRBD1
CASSHPGQGPEAFF | TGCGCCAGCAGCCACCCAGGACAGGGTCCTGAAGCTTTCTTT | TRBJ1-1 | NA | TRBV4-1 | TRBD1
CASSLLSIGTQYF | TGTGCCAGCAGTTTACTAAGCATCGGTACGCAGTATTTT | TRBJ2-3 | NA | TRBV28 | NA
CASSYSSAGIGEQYF | TGTGCCAGCAGTTACTCATCGGCAGGGATCGGCGAGCAGTACTTC | TRBJ2-7 | NA | TRBV6-6 | NA
CASSLEWAGSNTEAFF | TGCGCCAGCAGCTTGGAATGGGCAGGGTCGAACACTGAAGCTTTCTTT | TRBJ1-1 | NA | TRBV5-1 | NA
CASMKFGATGELFF | TGTGCCAGCATGAAGTTCGGCGCAACCGGGGAGCTGTTTTTT | TRBJ2-2 | NA | TRBV5-4 | NA
CASSPGRGSEKLFF | TGCGCCAGCAGCCCTGGGCGTGGGAGTGAAAAACTGTTTTTT | TRBJ1-4 | NA | TRBV5-1 | NA
CASSLGRTYEQYF | TGTGCCAGCAGCTTGGGTCGGACCTACGAGCAGTACTTC | TRBJ2-7 | NA | TRBV5-6 | NA
CASMRWRDGYTF | TGTGCCAGCATGAGGTGGAGGGATGGCTACACCTTC | TRBJ1-2 | few | TRBV2 | NA
CSVCRAGNTEAFF | TGCAGCGTGTGCAGGGCGGGGAACACTGAAGCTTTCTTT | TRBJ1-1 | NA | TRBV29-1 | NA
CASSSQGGQGSTGELFF | TGTGCCAGCAGCTCTCAAGGGGGACAGGGAAGCACCGGGGAGCTGTTTTTT | TRBJ2-2 | NA | TRBV7-9 | TRBD1
CASSPTGFEQFF | TGTGCTAGCAGCCCTACAGGGTTTGAGCAGTTCTTC | TRBJ2-1 | NA | TRBV7-7 | NA
CASTQALSGATNEKLFF | TGTGCCAGCACCCAAGCTCTGTCCGGTGCAACTAATGAAAAACTGTTTTTT | TRBJ1-4 | once | TRBV5-6 | NA
CASRELAGNTGELFF | TGTGCCAGCAGAGAACTAGCGGGGAACACCGGGGAGCTGTTTTTT | TRBJ2-2 | NA | TRBV6-1 | TRBD2
CASSSNTEAFF | TGTGCCAGCAGCTCCAACACTGAAGCTTTCTTT | TRBJ1-1 | NA | TRBV5-6 | NA
CASSKVGYQETQYF | TGTGCCAGCAGCAAAGTGGGATACCAAGAGACCCAGTACTTC | TRBJ2-5 | NA | TRBV21-1 | NA
CASSSGQAGYTF | TGTGCCAGCAGCAGCGGACAGGCGGGCTACACCTTC | TRBJ1-2 | NA | TRBV7-2 | TRBD1
CASSPLASQETQYF | TGTGCCAGCTCACCGCTGGCCAGTCAAGAGACCCAGTACTTC | TRBJ2-5 | NA | TRBV18 | NA
CASSVDSSYNEQFF | TGTGCCAGCAGCGTCGACAGCTCCTACAATGAGCAGTTCTTC | TRBJ2-1 | NA | TRBV7-8 | NA
CASSSGTSGRRDTQYF | TGTGCCAGCAGCTCGGGGACTAGCGGGCGCCGGGATACGCAGTATTTT | TRBJ2-3 | NA | TRBV11-2 | TRBD2
CAWSVEDEQYF | TGTGCCTGGAGTGTGGAAGACGAGCAGTACTTC | TRBJ2-7 | NA | TRBV30 | NA
CASSLGRGLREQYF | TGTGCCAGCAGCTTAGGCAGGGGGCTAAGGGAGCAGTACTTC | TRBJ2-7 | NA | TRBV13 | TRBD1
CAISESDRINEKLFF | TGTGCCATCAGTGAGTCGGACAGGATTAATGAAAAACTGTTTTTT | TRBJ1-4 | NA | TRBV10-3 | TRBD1
CASSPETGSINYGYTF | TGTGCCAGCTCACCAGAGACAGGGTCCATTAACTATGGCTACACCTTC | TRBJ1-2 | NA | TRBV18 | TRBD1
CAISPGPSSSTDTQYF | TGTGCCATCAGTCCCGGACCTTCCTCTTCCACAGATACGCAGTATTTT | TRBJ2-3 | NA | TRBV10-3 | NA
CASTDSGRLNEQYF | TGTGCCAGCACCGATAGCGGGAGGCTTAACGAGCAGTACTTC | TRBJ2-7 | NA | TRBV6-6 | TRBD2
CASSLRGVRGEKLFF | TGTGCCAGCAGCTTAAGAGGGGTTAGAGGGGAAAAACTGTTTTTT | TRBJ1-4 | NA | TRBV7-9 | NA
CASRSAGGRGEQYF | TGTGCCAGCAGATCGGCGGGGGGGCGTGGCGAGCAGTACTTC | TRBJ2-7 | NA | TRBV5-4 | TRBD2
CAARTGGPRNEQFF | TGTGCCGCCCGAACGGGGGGACCTCGGAATGAGCAGTTCTTC | TRBJ2-1 | NA | TRBV10-3 | TRBD2
CAWEQGGNEQFF | TGTGCCTGGGAACAGGGAGGGAATGAGCAGTTCTTC | TRBJ2-1 | NA | TRBV30 | NA
CASGVGVLDTEAFF | TGTGCCAGCGGCGTTGGGGTCCTGGACACTGAAGCTTTCTTT | TRBJ1-1 | NA | TRBV2 | NA
CSVGQGRSGYTF | TGCAGCGTGGGACAGGGAAGAAGTGGCTACACCTTC | TRBJ1-2 | NA | TRBV29-1 | TRBD1
CASSENANPPDPTF | TGCGCCAGCAGTGAGAACGCCAACCCCCCGGATCCGACCTTC | TRBJ1-2 | NA | TRBV10-1 | NA